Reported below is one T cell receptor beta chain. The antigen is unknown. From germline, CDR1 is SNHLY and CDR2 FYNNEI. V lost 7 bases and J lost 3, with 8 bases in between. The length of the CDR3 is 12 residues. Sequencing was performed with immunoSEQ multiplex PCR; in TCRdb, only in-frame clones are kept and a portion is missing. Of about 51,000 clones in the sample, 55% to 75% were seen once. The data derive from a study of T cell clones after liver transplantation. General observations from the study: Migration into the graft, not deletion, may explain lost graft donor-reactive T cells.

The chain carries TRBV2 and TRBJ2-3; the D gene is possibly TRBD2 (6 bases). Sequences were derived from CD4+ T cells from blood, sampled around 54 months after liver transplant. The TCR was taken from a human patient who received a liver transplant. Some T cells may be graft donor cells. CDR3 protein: CASTGTTDTQYF. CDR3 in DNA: TGTGCCAGCACCGGGACTACAGATACGCAGTATTTT.